These 14 T cell receptor beta chains share one sample of origin, sequenced in a study of OX40 agonist ivuxolimab in advanced cancers. TCRdb keeps only in-frame clones here, not all; method: immunoSEQ multiplex PCR. The data contain about 43,000 clones, 75% to 90% of them singletons. This sample comprised CD4+ or CD8+ T cells sorted from blood, obtained in a trial of the OX40 agonist ivuxolimab. The source is an adult with an advanced solid tumor such as melanoma, head and neck, liver or kidney cancer.

J is TRBJ1-2 and V is TRBV7-9; weak D call: TRBD1 (5 bases). Germline-derived CDR1 and CDR2 are SEHNR and FQNEAQ (reference sequence). The CDR3 covers 13 residues. Trimming removed 4 bases from V and 2 bases from J, with 8 bases in between. DNA for the CDR3: TGTGCCAGCAGCTCGGGACCAAACTATGGCTACACCTTC. Its translation: CASSSGPNYGYTF.

J is TRBJ1-2 and V is TRBV11-1; a possible D gene is TRBD1 (5 bases). The CDR3 contains 14 residues. Germline assignment: CDR1 SGHAT and CDR2 FQDESV (reference sequence). With 4 bases removed from V and 8 bases from J, the gap between germline ends came to 17 bases. CDR3 amino acids: CASSWIRGSDGYTF. For the CDR3, the DNA is TGTGCCAGCAGCTGGATAAGGGGCTCGGACGGCTACACCTTC.

There are a few counts of this clone. The genes are TRBV7-9 and TRBJ2-7, with 9 bases aligning to TRBD1. V dropped 2 bases and J dropped 5; count of bases not matched to a gene: 7. CDR3 length: 15 amino acids. CDR1 and CDR2 (germline): SEHNR, FQNEAQ (reference sequence). DNA of the CDR3: TGTGCCAGCAGCTTACAGCGGACAGGGGTCCACGAGCAGTACTTC. As protein: CASSLQRTGVHEQYF. The complete variable domain, with remaining parts taken from reference TRBV7-9 and TRBJ2-7, reads DTGVSQNPRHKITKRGQNVTFRCDPISEHNRLYWYRQTLGQGPEFLTYFQNEAQLEKSRLLSDRFSAERPKGSFSTLEIQRTEQGDSAMYLCASSLQRTGVHEQYFGPGTRLTVT.

This rearrangement joins TRBV7-5 to TRBJ2-5; the listed D gene, TRBD2, was not tested against the DNA. TRBV7-5 is a listed pseudogene. The CDR3 totals 19 residues. Here the CDR3 reads CVRSARTSGGAINQETQYF. CDR3 sequence (DNA): TGTGTCAGAAGCGCACGGACTAGCGGGGGGGCCATTAACCAAGAGACCCAGTACTTC.

The gene calls are TRBV7-2 and TRBJ1-1; maybe TRBD1 (6 bases). Germline V gene data show CDR1 as SGHTA and CDR2 as FQGNSA. This CDR3 contains 16 residues. V shed 1 base and J shed 4 bases, with 16 bases lying between them. The CDR3 sequence: CASSLDSGALGTEAFF. The CDR3 region has the DNA TGTGCCAGCAGCTTAGATTCAGGGGCTTTGGGCACTGAAGCTTTCTTT.

The CDR3 nucleotides read TGTGCCAGTAGTATTGGCCAAGTGAACACCGGGGAGCTGTTTTTT. The encoded protein is CASSIGQVNTGELFF. The chain combines TRBV19 with TRBJ2-2; no definite D call. Between the trimmed V and J ends, which lost 3 bases and 1 base, there was a span of 9 bases. The CDR3 runs to 15 residues. Germline values: CDR1 LNHDA, CDR2 SQIVND (reference sequence).

This clone has just one count. The rearrangement links TRBV5-4 to TRBJ2-7; 9 bases align to TRBD1. V was pared by 5 bases and J by 4 bases, with 10 bases of the junction left unmatched. Germline assignment: CDR1 SGHNT and CDR2 YYREEE (reference sequence). This CDR3 is built from 15 residues. The DNA of the CDR3 is TGTGCCAGCAGGGCCGGGACAGGGCTCATATACGAGCAGTACTTC. It translates to CASRAGTGLIYEQYF.

The gene calls are TRBV7-3 and TRBJ2-3, with a possible D match to TRBD2 (5 bases). The CDR3 consists of 14 residues. CDR1 is SGHTA and CDR2 is FQGTGA in the germline V gene. Trimming cost V 6 bases and J 1 base, with 11 bases left between them. CDR3 residues: CASRTTIGTDTQYF. In DNA form, the CDR3 reads TGTGCCAGCAGGACTACAATAGGCACAGATACGCAGTATTTT.

The gene calls are TRBV7-8 and TRBJ1-1, with D possibly being TRBD1 (6 bases). The CDR3 consists of 14 residues. Germline V lookup: CDR1 SGHVS, CDR2 FQNEAQ. V was cut by 1 base and J by 1 base, with 7 bases left in between. DNA of the CDR3: TGTGCCAGCAGCTTAGTAGGGGGGAACACTGAAGCTTTCTTT. Its translation is CASSLVGGNTEAFF.

This sequence joins TRBV7-3 and TRBJ2-3; TRBD2 might be the D (5 bases). This CDR3 spans 13 amino acids. Looked up from germline, CDR1 is SGHTA and CDR2 is FQGTGA. V lost 5 bases, J lost 3 bases, and 9 bases lay in between. CDR3 protein: CASSPPGTDTQYF. CDR3 DNA: TGTGCCAGCAGCCCCCCGGGGACAGATACGCAGTATTTT.

V and J are TRBV7-2 and TRBJ2-6; 7 nucleotides agree with TRBD2. The CDR3 is made up of 17 amino acids. With V trimmed by 2 bases and J by 0 bases, 4 bases remained unmatched. In germline, CDR1 is SGHTA, CDR2 FQGNSA. The CDR3: CASSLRGGSSGANVLTF. CDR3 DNA sequence: TGTGCCAGCAGCTTAAGGGGCGGGAGCTCTGGGGCCAACGTCCTGACTTTC.

The chain couples TRBV9 to TRBJ1-6; TRBD1 matches at 8 bases. Germline V gives CDR1 SGDLS, CDR2 YYNGEE. CDR3 length: 14 amino acids. The trim removed 4 bases at V and 10 bases at J, leaving 7 bases unmatched. The CDR3 DNA is TGTGCCAGCAGCAAACTGGGACAGGACTCACCCCTCCACTTT. Amino acids: CASSKLGQDSPLHF.

This clone turned up a few times. The junction shows a germline mismatch at one end, possibly a read error. This chain joins TRBV7-2 and TRBJ2-7; perhaps D is TRBD1 or TRBD2 (5 bases each). The CDR3 has 11 amino acids. Germline CDR1 is SGHTA and CDR2 is FQGNSA. In DNA form, the CDR3 reads TGTGCCAGCAGCTTAGATTGGGACCCCACTTTC. Residues: CASSLDWDPTF.

This clone occurred once. The chain combines TRBV7-2 with TRBJ2-5, with D possibly being TRBD1 or TRBD2 (6 bases each). The CDR3 is 16 residues long. V shed 6 bases and J shed 5 bases, with 22 bases lying between them. CDR1 SGHTA and CDR2 FQGNSA come from the germline V gene. Here the CDR3 reads CASSRTGTGAWETQYF. CDR3 coding DNA: TGTGCCAGCAGTCGCACAGGGACGGGAGCATGGGAGACCCAGTACTTC.